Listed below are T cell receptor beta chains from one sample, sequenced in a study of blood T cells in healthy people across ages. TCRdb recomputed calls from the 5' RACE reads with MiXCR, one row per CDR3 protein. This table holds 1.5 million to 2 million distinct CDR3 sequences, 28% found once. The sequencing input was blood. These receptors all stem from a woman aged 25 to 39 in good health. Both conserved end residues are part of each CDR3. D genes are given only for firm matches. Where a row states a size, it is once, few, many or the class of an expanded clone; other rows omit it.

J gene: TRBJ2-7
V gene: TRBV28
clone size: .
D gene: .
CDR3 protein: CASRGSSGSLSYEQYF
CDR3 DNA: TGTGCCAGCAGGGGGTCGTCGGGGTCCCTCTCCTACGAGCAGTACTTC

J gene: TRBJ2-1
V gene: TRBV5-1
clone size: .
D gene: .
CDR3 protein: CASSLGGYDEQFF
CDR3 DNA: TGCGCCAGCAGCTTGGGAGGGTACGATGAGCAGTTCTTC

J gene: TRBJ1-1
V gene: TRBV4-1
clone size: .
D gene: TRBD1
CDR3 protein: CASSRPTGTANLRGTEAFF
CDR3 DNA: TGCGCCAGCAGCCGGCCTACGGGGACAGCCAACCTCAGGGGGACTGAAGCTTTCTTT

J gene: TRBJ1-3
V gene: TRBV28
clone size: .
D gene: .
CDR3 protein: CASSLSRGVIGDGSGNTIYF
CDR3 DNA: TGTGCCAGCAGTTTATCGCGGGGCGTTATCGGGGATGGTTCCGGAAACACCATATATTTT

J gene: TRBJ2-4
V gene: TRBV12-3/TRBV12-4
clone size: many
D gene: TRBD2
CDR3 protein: CASSQSGGTKNIQYF
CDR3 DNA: TGTGCCAGCAGTCAGAGCGGGGGGACTAAAAACATTCAGTACTTC

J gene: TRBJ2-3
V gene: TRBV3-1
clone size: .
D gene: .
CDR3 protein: CASNQDRTPNTQYF
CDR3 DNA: TGTGCCAGCAACCAAGATAGGACCCCGAATACGCAGTATTTT

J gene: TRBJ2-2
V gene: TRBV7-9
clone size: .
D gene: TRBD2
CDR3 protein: CASSLLAGGAGELFF
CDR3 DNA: TGTGCCAGCAGCTTGCTAGCGGGAGGTGCCGGGGAGCTGTTTTTT

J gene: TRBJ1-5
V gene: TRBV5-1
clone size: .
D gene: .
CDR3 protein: CASSSGVSNRPQHF
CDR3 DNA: TGCGCCAGCAGCTCGGGGGTAAGCAATCGGCCCCAGCATTTT

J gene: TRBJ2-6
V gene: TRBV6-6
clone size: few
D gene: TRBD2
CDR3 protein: CASRIAGAAGANVLTF
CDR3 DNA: TGTGCCAGCAGAATAGCGGGAGCTGCAGGGGCCAACGTCCTGACTTTC

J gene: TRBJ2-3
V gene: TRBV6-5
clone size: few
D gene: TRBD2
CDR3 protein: CASSYSAGRQRGGADTQYF
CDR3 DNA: TGTGCCAGCAGTTACTCCGCCGGCCGACAGCGGGGAGGAGCAGATACGCAGTATTTT

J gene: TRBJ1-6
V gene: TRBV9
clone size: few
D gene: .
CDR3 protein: CASSVLDTNSPLHF
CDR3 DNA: TGTGCCAGCAGCGTTCTGGACACTAATTCACCCCTCCACTTT

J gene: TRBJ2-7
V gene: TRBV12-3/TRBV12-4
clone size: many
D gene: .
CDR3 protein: CASSFMAVTSYEQYF
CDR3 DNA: TGTGCCAGCAGTTTCATGGCAGTGACATCCTACGAGCAGTACTTC

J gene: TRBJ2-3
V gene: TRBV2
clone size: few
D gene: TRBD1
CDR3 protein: CASSEARQGTDTQYF
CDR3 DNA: TGTGCCAGCAGTGAAGCACGACAGGGGACAGATACGCAGTATTTT

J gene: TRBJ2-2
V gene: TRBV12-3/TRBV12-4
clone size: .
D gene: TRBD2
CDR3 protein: CASSFAGRGNTGELFF
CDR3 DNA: TGTGCCAGCAGTTTTGCCGGGAGGGGGAACACCGGGGAGCTGTTTTTT

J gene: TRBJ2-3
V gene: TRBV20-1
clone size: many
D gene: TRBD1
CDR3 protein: CSAEDRDATDTQYF
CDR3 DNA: TGCAGTGCTGAAGACAGGGATGCAACAGATACGCAGTATTTT

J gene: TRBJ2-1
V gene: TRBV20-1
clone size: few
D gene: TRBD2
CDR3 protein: CGAGGPSGRGEQFF
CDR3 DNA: TGCGGTGCCGGAGGGCCTAGCGGGAGAGGTGAGCAGTTCTTC

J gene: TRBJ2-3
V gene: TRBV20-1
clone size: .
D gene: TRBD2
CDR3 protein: CSAGVSNGRGTDTQYF
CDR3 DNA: TGCAGTGCTGGGGTATCTAACGGGAGGGGCACAGATACGCAGTATTTT

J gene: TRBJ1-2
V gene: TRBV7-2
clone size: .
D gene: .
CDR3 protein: CASSLDSLDGYTF
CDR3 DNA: TGTGCCAGCAGCCTGGACAGTTTAGATGGCTACACCTTC

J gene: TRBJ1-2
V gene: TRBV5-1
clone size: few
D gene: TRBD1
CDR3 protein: CASSWGGQEPHGYTF
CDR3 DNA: TGCGCCAGCAGCTGGGGGGGACAGGAGCCCCATGGCTACACCTTC

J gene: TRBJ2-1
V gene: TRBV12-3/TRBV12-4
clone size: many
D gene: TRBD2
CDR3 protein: CASSLTSGGSDNEQFF
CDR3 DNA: TGTGCCAGCAGCCTGACTAGCGGGGGGTCCGACAATGAGCAGTTCTTC

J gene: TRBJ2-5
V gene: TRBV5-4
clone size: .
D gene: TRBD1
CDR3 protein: CASRSRGQGGETQYF
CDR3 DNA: TGTGCCAGCAGGTCTCGGGGACAGGGAGGGGAGACCCAGTACTTC

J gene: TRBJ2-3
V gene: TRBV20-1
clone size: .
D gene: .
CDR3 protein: CSARDSITDTQYF
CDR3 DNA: TGCAGTGCTAGGGACTCCATCACAGATACGCAGTATTTT

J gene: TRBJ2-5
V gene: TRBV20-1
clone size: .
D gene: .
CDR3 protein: CSARDSGDSQETQYF
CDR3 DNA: TGCAGTGCTAGAGATTCGGGAGATTCCCAAGAGACCCAGTACTTC

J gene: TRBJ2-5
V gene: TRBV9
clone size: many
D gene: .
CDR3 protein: CASSLPGAGTQYF
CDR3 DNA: TGTGCCAGCAGCTTACCGGGGGCAGGGACCCAGTACTTC

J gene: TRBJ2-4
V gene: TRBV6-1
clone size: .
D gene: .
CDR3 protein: CASSDPRTGSGGRGIQYF
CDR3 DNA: TGTGCCAGCAGTGACCCTAGGACAGGTTCGGGGGGCCGGGGCATTCAGTACTTC

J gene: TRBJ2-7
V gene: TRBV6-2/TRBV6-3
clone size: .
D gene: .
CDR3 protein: CASSTPGLPREQYF
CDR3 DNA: TGTGCCAGCAGTACCCCCGGACTCCCTCGAGAGCAGTACTTC

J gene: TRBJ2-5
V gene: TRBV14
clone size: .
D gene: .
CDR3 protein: CASSTLSTRRETQYF
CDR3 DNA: TGTGCCAGCAGCACACTGTCGACTAGGAGAGAGACCCAGTACTTC

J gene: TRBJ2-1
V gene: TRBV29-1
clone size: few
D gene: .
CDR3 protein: CSVGVRGANEQFF
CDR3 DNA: TGCAGCGTTGGAGTCCGGGGGGCGAATGAGCAGTTCTTC

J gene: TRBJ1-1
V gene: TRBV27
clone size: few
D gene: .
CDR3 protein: CASSAYRAGTEAFF
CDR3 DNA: TGTGCCAGCAGTGCGTACAGGGCTGGCACTGAAGCTTTCTTT

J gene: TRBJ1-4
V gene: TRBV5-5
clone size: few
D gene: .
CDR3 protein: CASSSDGATNEKPFF
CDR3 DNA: TGTGCCAGCAGCTCGGACGGGGCAACTAATGAAAAACCGTTTTTT

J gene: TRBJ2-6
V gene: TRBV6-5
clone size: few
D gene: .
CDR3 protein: CASSTRKQGGRFSGANVLTF
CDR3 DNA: TGTGCCAGCAGTACCCGAAAGCAGGGGGGCAGGTTCTCTGGGGCCAACGTCCTGACTTTC

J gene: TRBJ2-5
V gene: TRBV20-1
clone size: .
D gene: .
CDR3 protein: CSARGWSVQETQYF
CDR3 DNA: TGCAGTGCTAGAGGTTGGTCGGTCCAAGAGACCCAGTACTTC

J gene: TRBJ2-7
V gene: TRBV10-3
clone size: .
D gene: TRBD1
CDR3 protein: CAIKSGQGIYEQYF
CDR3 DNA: TGTGCCATCAAATCGGGACAGGGGATCTACGAGCAGTACTTC